The 5 T cell receptor beta chains presented below share a single source sample, sequenced in a study of blood T cell repertoires in COVID-19. Profiled with immunoSEQ multiplex PCR; TCRdb holds only in-frame clones, not every one. The sample has approximately 150,000 clones, 90% to 95% seen once; the top ten hold 2%. The sample taken for sequencing was peripheral blood. The receptors here all came from a woman in her fifties or sixties with COVID-19, enrolled during active disease.

The genes are TRBV12-1 and TRBJ1-1; the D call in the table, TRBD1, was not verified against the DNA. TRBV12-1 is a documented pseudogene. The CDR3 has 15 residues. Here the CDR3 reads CASSRSGRGWSGAFF. Here the CDR3 DNA reads TGTGCCAGCAGCCGCTCGGGCAGGGGGTGGTCAGGAGCTTTCTTT.

V and J are TRBV14 and TRBJ2-1; D may be TRBD2 (6 bases). Germline V gives CDR1 SGHDN, CDR2 FVKESK. V was pared by 5 bases and J by 0 bases, with 11 bases between. The CDR3 spans 15 residues. In nucleotides, the CDR3 is TGTGCCAGCAGCGAACGGGACTTCTCCTACAATGAGCAGTTCTTC. Amino acids: CASSERDFSYNEQFF.

The V and J genes are TRBV9 and TRBJ2-1; 8 bases line up with TRBD1. Losses at the gene ends were 3 bases for V and 3 bases for J; bases not matched to a gene: 5. The length of the CDR3 is 15 residues. Germline V gene sequence: CDR1 SGDLS, CDR2 YYNGEE. The DNA for the CDR3 is TGTGCCAGCAGCGCCCCAGGGGGCGTCTACAATGAGCAGTTCTTC. This encodes CASSAPGGVYNEQFF. Supplemented by reference TRBV9 and TRBJ2-1, the full variable domain reads DSGVTQTPKHLITATGQRVTLRCSPRSGDLSVYWYQQSLDQGLQFLIQYYNGEERAKGNILERFSAQQFPDLHSELNLSSLELGDSALYFCASSAPGGVYNEQFFGPGTRLTVL.

Here the CDR3 reads CASSWDRDSPLHF. The DNA for the CDR3 is TGTGCCAGCAGCTGGGACAGGGATTCACCCCTCCACTTT. The chain employs TRBV5-4 and TRBJ1-6; 9 nucleotides agree with TRBD1. Germline lookup yields CDR1 SGHNT and CDR2 YYREEE (reference sequence). The V gene end was trimmed by 3 bases and the J gene end by 8 bases; junction bases not matched to a gene: 0. This CDR3 contains 13 residues.

The chain joins TRBV5-1 to TRBJ1-3, with TRBD1 matching over 7 bases. Looked up from germline, CDR1 is SGHRS and CDR2 is YFSETQ. This CDR3 is built from 16 residues. The junction had 6 bases not matched to a gene; V was cut back by 3 bases and J by 0 bases. The CDR3 is CASSWGTAASGNTIYF. The CDR3 bases are TGCGCCAGCAGCTGGGGGACAGCCGCCTCTGGAAACACCATATATTTT. The full variable domain, its missing parts supplied by reference TRBV5-1 and TRBJ1-3, is KAGVTQTPRYLIKTRGQQVTLSCSPISGHRSVSWYQQTPGQGLQFLFEYFSETQRNKGNFPGRFSGRQFSNSRSEMNVSTLELGDSALYLCASSWGTAASGNTIYFGEGSWLTVV.